Sequencing of this T cell receptor beta chain was carried out in a study of response to subunit inactivated influenza vaccine. TCRdb re-derived calls from the RT-PCR reads in MiXCR, one entry per CDR3 protein. The sample contains 500,000 to 600,000 distinct CDR3 sequences, around 15% of which appear only once. Regarding this clonotype: At one boundary the junction diverges from the germline segment, which might be a read error.

Germline CDR1 reads SGHTA; CDR2 reads FQGNSA. The CDR3 loop spans 16 amino acids. The chain joins TRBV7-2 to TRBJ2-3; D is possibly TRBD2 (7 bases). The TCR originated in a man aged 45-65 years who received an inactivated influenza vaccine. The source material was PBMCs from blood, sampled less than 13 days after vaccination. CDR3 region: CASSLVAGAYTDTEYF. CDR3 in DNA: TGTGCCAGCAGCTTAGTGGCGGGGGCTTACACAGATACGGAGTATTTT. The full variable domain, with the rest looked up from reference TRBV7-2 and TRBJ2-3, is GAGVSQSPSNKVTEKGKDVELRCDPISGHTALYWYRQSLGQGLEFLIYFQGNSAPDKSGLPSDRFSAERTGGSVSTLTIQRTQQEDSAVYLCASSLVAGAYTDTEYFGPGTRLTVL.